This passage covers 20 T cell receptor beta chains from one sample sequenced in a study of blood T cell repertoires in COVID-19. Sequencing used immunoSEQ multiplex PCR; TCRdb keeps in-frame clones, though not all of them. The sample has approximately 63,000 clones, roughly 87% seen once. Sample: peripheral blood. These receptor sequences come from an elderly man in a cohort sampled during active COVID-19.

This rearrangement joins TRBV29-1 to TRBJ2-5; 8 bases align to TRBD2. The V gene's germline CDR1 is SQVTM and CDR2 ANQGSEA. The CDR3 is 13 residues long. The junction had 4 bases not matched to a gene; V was cut back by 6 bases and J by 1 base. This CDR3 is CSVDTSGQETQYF. Written as DNA, the CDR3 is TGCAGCGTGGATACTAGCGGCCAAGAGACCCAGTACTTC. The full variable domain, completed using reference TRBV29-1 and TRBJ2-5, is SAVISQKPSRDICQRGTSLTIQCQVDSQVTMMFWYRQQPGQSLTLIATANQGSEATYESGFVIDKFPISRPNLTFSTLTVSNMSPEDSSIYLCSVDTSGQETQYFGPGTRLLVL.

The chain couples TRBV5-4 to TRBJ2-5, with D tentatively TRBD1 (6 bases). The ends were cut back, 4 bases at V and 5 bases at J, with 12 bases in the middle. This CDR3 is built from 13 residues. CDR1 SGHNT and CDR2 YYREEE come from the germline V gene (reference sequence). The CDR3 reads CASSGRGPETQYF. CDR3 nucleotides: TGTGCCAGCAGCGGCAGGGGCCCGGAGACCCAGTACTTC. Based on the CDR3 plus reference TRBV5-4 and TRBJ2-5, the full variable domain is ETGVTQSPTHLIKTRGQQVTLRCSSQSGHNTVSWYQQALGQGPQFIFQYYREEENGRGNFPPRFSGLQFPNYSSELNVNALELDDSALYLCASSGRGPETQYFGPGTRLLVL.

This rearrangement joins TRBV5-4 to TRBJ2-1, with TRBD1 matching 7 bases. Germline V gene sequence: CDR1 SGHNT, CDR2 YYREEE (reference sequence). V lost 4 bases to trimming and J lost 0 bases; unmatched junction nucleotides: 10. The CDR3 contains 17 residues. This CDR3 reads CASSPGTGQSSYNEQFF. The CDR3 DNA reads as TGTGCCAGCAGCCCAGGAACGGGACAGAGCTCCTACAATGAGCAGTTCTTC.

The rearrangement uses TRBV19 and TRBJ2-2; possibly TRBD2 for D (6 bases). Looked up from germline, CDR1 is LNHDA and CDR2 is SQIVND (reference sequence). CDR3 size: 16 residues. Trimming stripped 7 bases from V and 6 bases from J, with 21 bases between. This chain's CDR3 is CASKPGGTGLAGELFF. CDR3 nucleotide sequence: TGTGCCAGTAAGCCTGGCGGGACTGGGTTGGCCGGGGAGCTGTTTTTT.

The genes are TRBV6-5 and TRBJ1-1; TRBD1 matches at 8 bases. The CDR3 loop spans 13 amino acids. Germline-derived CDR1 and CDR2 are MNHEY and SVGAGI. The V and J ends lost 6 bases and 5 bases, in that order; junction bases with no gene match: 5. CDR3 DNA sequence: TGTGCCAGCAGCCAAACAGGGGGAACTGAAGCTTTCTTT. Residues: CASSQTGGTEAFF.

This clone appeared a single time. The V and J genes are TRBV4-1 and TRBJ1-4; 9 nucleotides agree with TRBD1. Germline V gene sequence: CDR1 MGHRA, CDR2 YSYEKL. After removal of 0 bases from V and 0 bases from J, the junction contained 11 bases not matched to a gene. There are 20 residues in the CDR3. This CDR3 reads CASSQDPDRGTIATNEKLFF. The CDR3 DNA reads TGCGCCAGCAGCCAAGATCCAGACAGGGGGACAATTGCAACTAATGAAAAACTGTTTTTT.

CDR3 nucleotide sequence: TGTGCCAGCAGCGTAAAGACAGGGGCCGAGCAGTACTTC. This gives the protein CASSVKTGAEQYF. The chain has TRBV9 and TRBJ2-7; TRBD1 agrees at 8 bases. The germline CDR1 and CDR2 sequences are SGDLS and YYNGEE. This CDR3 region has 13 residues. The junction had 3 bases not matched to a gene; V was cut back by 1 base and J by 6 bases.

The chain combines TRBV10-1 with TRBJ2-7; 10 positions agree with TRBD1. The trim removed 6 bases at V and 2 bases at J, leaving 4 bases unmatched. The CDR3 is 14 amino acids. Germline loops: CDR1 WNHNN, CDR2 SYGVQD (reference sequence). CDR3 sequence: CASSEGTGAYEQYF. The CDR3 region has the DNA TGCGCCAGCAGCGAGGGGACAGGGGCCTACGAGCAGTACTTC.

The chain has TRBV6-2 or TRBV6-3 and TRBJ1-5; D might be TRBD1 (5 bases). The CDR3 covers 16 residues. Germline V gene lookup returns CDR1 MNHEY and CDR2 SVGEGT. The V end lost 5 bases, the J end lost 3 bases, and 17 bases lay between the germline ends. CDR3 region: CASSPSGVGYNQPQHF. The CDR3 nucleotides are TGTGCCAGCAGTCCCTCGGGGGTCGGGTACAATCAGCCCCAGCATTTT.

In this sample, this clone turned up once. The chain joins TRBV19 to TRBJ1-1, with TRBD1 matching 8 bases. Germline CDR1 and CDR2: LNHDA and SQIVND (reference sequence). The J segment lost 2 bases and the V segment lost 0 bases, leaving 2 bases of the junction unmatched. This CDR3 contains 15 residues. The CDR3 sequence: CASSIDRGRNTEAFF. CDR3 coding DNA: TGTGCCAGTAGTATAGACAGGGGGCGAAACACTGAAGCTTTCTTT.

V gene TRBV6-5 combines with J gene TRBJ2-6, with no clear D. Germline CDR1 and CDR2: MNHEY and SVGAGI. Trimming removed 6 bases from V and 0 bases from J, with 9 bases in between. CDR3 length equals 15 residues. The CDR3 DNA reads as TGTGCCAGCAGACTCGAACCCTCTGGGGCCAACGTCCTGACTTTC. The encoded protein is CASRLEPSGANVLTF.

This chain connects TRBV6-5 to TRBJ1-1; TRBD1 matches 11 bases. V was clipped by 10 bases and J by 5 bases; unmatched bases: 9. The CDR3 contains 14 residues. In germline, CDR1 is MNHEY, CDR2 SVGAGI. CDR3 region: CATTGQGAKTEAFF. CDR3 coding DNA: TGTGCCACCACCGGACAGGGGGCGAAGACTGAAGCTTTCTTT.

This clone is a singleton in its sample. The CDR3 spells CATSGGRSPLHF. CDR3 nucleotide sequence: TGTGCCACCTCGGGGGGGAGGTCACCCCTCCACTTT. The chain employs TRBV6-5 and TRBJ1-6; possibly TRBD1 for D (5 bases). Trimming shortened V by 10 bases and J by 10 bases, and 14 bases separated the two germline ends. Germline V gene data show CDR1 as MNHEY and CDR2 as SVGAGI. There are 12 residues in the CDR3.

V gene TRBV9 combines with J gene TRBJ1-5; TRBD1 agrees at 8 bases. V lost 4 bases, J lost 0 bases, and 0 bases stayed unmatched. The CDR3 spans 14 residues. The V gene's germline CDR1 is SGDLS and CDR2 YYNGEE. CDR3 coding DNA: TGTGCCAGCAGCCAGGGGGCTAGCAATCAGCCCCAGCATTTT. It encodes CASSQGASNQPQHF.

The chain couples TRBV5-6 to TRBJ2-5; 10 positions agree with TRBD1. The CDR3 loop spans 15 amino acids. J lost 5 bases, V lost 4 bases, and 8 bases had no gene match. Germline CDR1 SGHDT, CDR2 YYEEEE. The CDR3 region is CASSGDRGRGETQYF. DNA of the CDR3: TGTGCCAGCAGCGGAGACAGGGGGCGCGGGGAGACCCAGTACTTC.

The chain links TRBV6-2 or TRBV6-3 to TRBJ2-3, with 9 bases lining up with TRBD2. Germline trimming cut 5 bases from V and 2 bases from J; bases unmatched to any gene: 8. This CDR3 comprises 16 residues. Germline CDR1 MNHEY, CDR2 SVGEGT. CDR3 region: CASSLSGGLITDTQYF. The CDR3 nucleotides are TGTGCCAGCAGTCTTAGCGGGGGCCTAATCACAGATACGCAGTATTTT.

The V call is TRBV5-5, the J call TRBJ1-6; weak D call: TRBD1 (5 bases). Looked up from germline, CDR1 is SGHKS and CDR2 is YYEKEE (reference sequence). Trimming cost V 0 bases and J 8 bases, with 9 bases left between them. There are 14 residues in the CDR3. The CDR3 sequence: CASSLARVDSPLHF. The CDR3 bases are TGTGCCAGCAGCTTGGCCAGGGTAGATTCACCCCTCCACTTT.

The rearrangement uses TRBV29-1 and TRBJ2-3; 8 bases map to TRBD2. Germline loops: CDR1 SQVTM, CDR2 ANQGSEA. The CDR3 contains 12 residues. J gave up 1 base and V 7 bases, and 1 base lay outside the gene matches. This CDR3 reads CSGRGGTDTQYF. The CDR3 region has the DNA TGCAGCGGGCGGGGGGGCACAGATACGCAGTATTTT.

The chain is built from TRBV7-9 and TRBJ1-3, with D possibly matching TRBD1 (6 bases). This CDR3 contains 12 residues. The V end lost 7 bases, the J end lost 7 bases, and 11 bases lay between the germline ends. The germline V gene has CDR1 SEHNR and CDR2 FQNEAQ (reference sequence). The CDR3 loop reads CASKGQGNTIYF. The CDR3, as DNA: TGTGCCAGCAAGGGACAAGGGAACACCATATATTTT.

The chain employs TRBV6-4 and TRBJ2-1; 8 bases match TRBD1. V was clipped by 3 bases and J by 10 bases; unmatched bases: 5. Per the germline V gene, CDR1 is MRHNA and CDR2 is SNTAGT. This CDR3 spans 13 amino acids. As DNA, the CDR3 is TGTGCCAGCAGTGATGTGGGGGACAGGGAGCAGTTCTTC. Translation: CASSDVGDREQFF.